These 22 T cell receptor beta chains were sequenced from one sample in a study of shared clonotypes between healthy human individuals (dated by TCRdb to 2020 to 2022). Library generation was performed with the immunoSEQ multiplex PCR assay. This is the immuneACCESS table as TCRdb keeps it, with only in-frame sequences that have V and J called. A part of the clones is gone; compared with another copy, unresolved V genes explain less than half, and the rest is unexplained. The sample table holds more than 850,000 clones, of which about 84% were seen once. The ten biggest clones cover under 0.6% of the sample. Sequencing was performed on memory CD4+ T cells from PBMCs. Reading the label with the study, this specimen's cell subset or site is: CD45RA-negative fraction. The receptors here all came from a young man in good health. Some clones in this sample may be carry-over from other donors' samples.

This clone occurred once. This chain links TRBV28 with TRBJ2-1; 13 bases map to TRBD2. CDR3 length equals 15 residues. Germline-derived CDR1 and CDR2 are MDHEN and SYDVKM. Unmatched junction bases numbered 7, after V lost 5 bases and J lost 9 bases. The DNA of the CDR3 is TGTGCCAGCAGTAGGGGACTAGCGGGACTCGTTGAGCAGTTCTTC. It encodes CASSRGLAGLVEQFF.

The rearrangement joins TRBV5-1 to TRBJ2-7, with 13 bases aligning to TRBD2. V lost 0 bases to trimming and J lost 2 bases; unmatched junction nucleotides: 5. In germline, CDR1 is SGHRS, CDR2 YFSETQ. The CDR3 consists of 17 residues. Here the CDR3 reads CASSLEWTSGGTYEQYF. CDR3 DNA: TGCGCCAGCAGCTTGGAGTGGACTAGCGGGGGAACCTACGAGCAGTACTTC.

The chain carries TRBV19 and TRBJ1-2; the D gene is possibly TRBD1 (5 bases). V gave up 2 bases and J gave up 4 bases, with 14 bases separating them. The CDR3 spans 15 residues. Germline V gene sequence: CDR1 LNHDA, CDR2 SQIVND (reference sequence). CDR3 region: CASSIPQGRPYGYTF. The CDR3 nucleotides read TGTGCCAGTAGTATACCCCAGGGCCGCCCCTATGGCTACACCTTC.

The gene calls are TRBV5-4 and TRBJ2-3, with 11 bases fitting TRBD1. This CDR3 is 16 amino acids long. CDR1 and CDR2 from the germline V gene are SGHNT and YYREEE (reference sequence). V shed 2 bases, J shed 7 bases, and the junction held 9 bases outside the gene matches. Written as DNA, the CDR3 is TGTGCCAGCAGCTTAAGTGGACAGGGGGCATTCTATACGCAGTATTTT. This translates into CASSLSGQGAFYTQYF.

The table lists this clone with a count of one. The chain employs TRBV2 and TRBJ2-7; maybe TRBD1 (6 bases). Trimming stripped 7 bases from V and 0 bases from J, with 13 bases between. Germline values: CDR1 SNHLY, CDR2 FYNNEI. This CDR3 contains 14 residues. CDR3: CASNTQGSSYEQYF. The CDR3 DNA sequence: TGTGCCAGCAACACACAGGGTAGCTCCTACGAGCAGTACTTC. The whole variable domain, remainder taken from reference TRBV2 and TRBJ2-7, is EPEVTQTPSHQVTQMGQEVILRCVPISNHLYFYWYRQILGQKVEFLVSFYNNEISEKSEIFDDQFSVERPDGSNFTLKIRSTKLEDSAMYFCASNTQGSSYEQYFGPGTRLTVT.

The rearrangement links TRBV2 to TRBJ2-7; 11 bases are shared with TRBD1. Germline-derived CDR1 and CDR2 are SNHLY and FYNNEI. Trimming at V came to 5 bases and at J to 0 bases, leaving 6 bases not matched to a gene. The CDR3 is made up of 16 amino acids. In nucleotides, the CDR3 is TGTGCCAGCAGTTTGCCCGGGACAGGGGGCTCCTACGAGCAGTACTTC. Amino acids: CASSLPGTGGSYEQYF. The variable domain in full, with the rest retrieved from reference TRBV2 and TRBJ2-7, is EPEVTQTPSHQVTQMGQEVILRCVPISNHLYFYWYRQILGQKVEFLVSFYNNEISEKSEIFDDQFSVERPDGSNFTLKIRSTKLEDSAMYFCASSLPGTGGSYEQYFGPGTRLTVT.

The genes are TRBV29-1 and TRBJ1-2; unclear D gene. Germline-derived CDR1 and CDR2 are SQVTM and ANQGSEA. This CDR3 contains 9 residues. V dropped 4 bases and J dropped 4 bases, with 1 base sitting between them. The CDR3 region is CSVAYGYTF. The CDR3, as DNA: TGCAGCGTTGCCTATGGCTACACCTTC.

CDR3 sequence (DNA): TGTGCCAGCAGCCAGGACCTCACGCCGAGGGAGCAGTACTTC. This codes for CASSQDLTPREQYF. The chain has TRBV9 and TRBJ2-7; no definite D call. Trimming cost V 4 bases and J 7 bases, with 18 bases left between them. CDR1 is SGDLS and CDR2 is YYNGEE in the germline V gene. The CDR3 is 14 amino acids.

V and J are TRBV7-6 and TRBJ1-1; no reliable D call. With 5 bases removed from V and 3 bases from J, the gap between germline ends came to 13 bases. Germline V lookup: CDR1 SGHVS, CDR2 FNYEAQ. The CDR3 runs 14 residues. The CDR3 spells CASSPGPRYTEAFF. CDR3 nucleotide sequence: TGTGCCAGCAGCCCCGGACCTCGGTACACTGAAGCTTTCTTT.

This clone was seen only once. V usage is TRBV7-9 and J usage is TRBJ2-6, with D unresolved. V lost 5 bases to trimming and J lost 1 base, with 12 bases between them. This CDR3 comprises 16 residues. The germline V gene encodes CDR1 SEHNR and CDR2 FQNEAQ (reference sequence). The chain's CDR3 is CASSPIRVSGANVLTF. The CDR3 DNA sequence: TGTGCCAGCAGCCCTATTCGGGTATCTGGGGCCAACGTCCTGACTTTC.

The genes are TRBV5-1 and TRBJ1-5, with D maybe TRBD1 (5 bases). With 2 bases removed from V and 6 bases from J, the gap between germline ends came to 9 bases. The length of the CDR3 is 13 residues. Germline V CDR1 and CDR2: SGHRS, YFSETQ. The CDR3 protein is CASSLEGPQPQHF. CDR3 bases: TGCGCCAGCAGCTTAGAGGGGCCTCAGCCCCAGCATTTT.

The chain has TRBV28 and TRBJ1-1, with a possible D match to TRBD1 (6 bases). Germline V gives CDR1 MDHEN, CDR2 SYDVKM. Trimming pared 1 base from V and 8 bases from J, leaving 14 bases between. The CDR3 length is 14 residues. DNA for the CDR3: TGTGCCAGCAGTTTATTGGGACAAGGGAAGGAAGCTTTCTTT. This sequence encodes CASSLLGQGKEAFF.

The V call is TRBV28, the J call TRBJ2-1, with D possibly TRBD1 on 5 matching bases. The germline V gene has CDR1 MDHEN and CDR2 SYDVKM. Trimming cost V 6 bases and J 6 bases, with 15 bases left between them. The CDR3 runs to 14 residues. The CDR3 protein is CASSPGKWFNEQFF. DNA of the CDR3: TGTGCCAGCAGCCCAGGGAAGTGGTTCAATGAGCAGTTCTTC.

DNA for the CDR3: TGTGCCAGCAGTGACCCAGCGGCCAGGGATGACGACGAGCAGTACTTC. Residues: CASSDPAARDDDEQYF. The gene calls are TRBV6-4 and TRBJ2-7; tentatively, D is TRBD1 or TRBD2 (5 bases each). Trimming took off 2 bases at V and 5 bases at J, with 19 bases between the two ends. Germline values: CDR1 MRHNA, CDR2 SNTAGT. The CDR3 sequence is 16 residues long.

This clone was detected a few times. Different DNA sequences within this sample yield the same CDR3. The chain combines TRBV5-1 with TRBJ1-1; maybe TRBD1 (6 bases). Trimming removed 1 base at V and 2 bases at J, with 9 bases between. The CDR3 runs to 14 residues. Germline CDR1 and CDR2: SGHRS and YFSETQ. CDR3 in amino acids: CASSLLRGNTEAFF. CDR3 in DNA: TGCGCCAGCAGCTTGCTCAGGGGCAACACTGAAGCTTTCTTT. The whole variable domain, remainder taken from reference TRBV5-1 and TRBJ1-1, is KAGVTQTPRYLIKTRGQQVTLSCSPISGHRSVSWYQQTPGQGLQFLFEYFSETQRNKGNFPGRFSGRQFSNSRSEMNVSTLELGDSALYLCASSLLRGNTEAFFGQGTRLTVV.

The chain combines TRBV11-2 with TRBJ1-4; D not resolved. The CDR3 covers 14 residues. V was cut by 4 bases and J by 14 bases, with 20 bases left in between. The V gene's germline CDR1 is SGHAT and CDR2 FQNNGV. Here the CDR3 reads CASSSPRGARRLFF. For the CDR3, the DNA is TGTGCCAGCAGCTCCCCCCGTGGAGCAAGGCGGCTGTTTTTT.

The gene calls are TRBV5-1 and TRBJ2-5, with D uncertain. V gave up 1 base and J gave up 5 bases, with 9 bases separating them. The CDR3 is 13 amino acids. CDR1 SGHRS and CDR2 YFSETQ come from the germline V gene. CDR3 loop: CASSLTPSETQYF. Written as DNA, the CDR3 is TGCGCCAGCAGCTTGACCCCCTCCGAGACCCAGTACTTC.

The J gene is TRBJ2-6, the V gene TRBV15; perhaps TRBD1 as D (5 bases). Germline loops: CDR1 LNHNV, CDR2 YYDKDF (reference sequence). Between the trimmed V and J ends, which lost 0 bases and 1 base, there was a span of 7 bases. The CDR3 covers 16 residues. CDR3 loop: CATSREGPSGANVLTF. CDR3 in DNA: TGTGCCACCAGCAGAGAGGGGCCTTCTGGGGCCAACGTCCTGACTTTC.

For the CDR3, the DNA is TGTGCCAGCAGCAAAGGGGCAGTGAACACTGAAGCTTTCTTT. As protein: CASSKGAVNTEAFF. This chain links TRBV21-1 with TRBJ1-1; the table's D call, TRBD1, was not checked against the DNA. TRBV21-1 counts as a pseudogene. This CDR3 has 14 amino acids.

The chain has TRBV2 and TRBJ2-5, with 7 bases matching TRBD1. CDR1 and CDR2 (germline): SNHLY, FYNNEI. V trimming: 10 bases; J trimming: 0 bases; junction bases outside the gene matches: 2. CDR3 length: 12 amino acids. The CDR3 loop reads CATDRDQETQYF. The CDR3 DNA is TGTGCCACCGACAGGGACCAAGAGACCCAGTACTTC.

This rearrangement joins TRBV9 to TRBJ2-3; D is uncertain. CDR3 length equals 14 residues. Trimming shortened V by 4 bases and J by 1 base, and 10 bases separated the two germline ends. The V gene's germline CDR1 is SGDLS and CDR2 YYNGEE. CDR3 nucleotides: TGTGCCAGCAGCCCCACGACCCGCACAGATACGCAGTATTTT. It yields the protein CASSPTTRTDTQYF.

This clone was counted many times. The CDR3 nucleotides read TGTGCCAGCAGCACAGGGAGGGGGGACACTGAAGCTTTCTTT. It translates to CASSTGRGDTEAFF. V usage is TRBV9 and J usage is TRBJ1-1; D may be TRBD1 (6 bases). This CDR3 spans 14 amino acids. Germline V lookup: CDR1 SGDLS, CDR2 YYNGEE. Trimming removed 4 bases from V and 3 bases from J, with 13 bases in between.